This entry concerns a single T cell receptor beta chain. Its specificity is unknown. Each sample used at least 6 million PBMCs. The sample originates from a study of blood T cells in healthy people across ages. Together with a sample-barcoded 5' primer, a J-beta primer mix was included in a second PCR lasting about 7 to 12 cycles. A single record per CDR3 protein comes from TCRdb applying MiXCR to the 5' RACE reads. The table includes approximately 820,000 distinct CDR3 sequences, around two fifths detected once. With V trimmed by 5 bases and J by 3 bases, 3 bases remained unmatched. CDR1 is MNHEY, CDR2 SMNVEV, per germline (reference sequence). The CDR3 is 13 amino acids. Study conclusions and caveats: Unsorted PBMCs blocked a conclusive comparison of naive and antigen-experienced cells.

Sequenced sample: blood. The V gene is TRBV27, the J gene TRBJ1-2; 7 bases agree with TRBD1. This clonotype was obtained from a man between 60 and 75 years old in good health. The DNA of the CDR3 is TGTGCCAGCAGTCACGGGACAGACTATGGCTACACCTTC. Its protein product is CASSHGTDYGYTF.